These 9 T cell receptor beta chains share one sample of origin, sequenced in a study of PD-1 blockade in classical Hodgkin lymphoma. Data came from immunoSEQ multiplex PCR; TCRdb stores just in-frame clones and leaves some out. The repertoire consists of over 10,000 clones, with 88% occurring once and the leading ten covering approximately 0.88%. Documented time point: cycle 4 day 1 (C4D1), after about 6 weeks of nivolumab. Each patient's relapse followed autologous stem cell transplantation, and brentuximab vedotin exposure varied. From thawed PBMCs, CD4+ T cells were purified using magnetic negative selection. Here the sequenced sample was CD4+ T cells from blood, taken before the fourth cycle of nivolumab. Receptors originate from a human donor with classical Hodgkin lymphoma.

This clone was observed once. Here the CDR3 reads CASSPGTVNEKLFF. For the CDR3, the DNA is TGTGCCAGCAGTCCAGGGACAGTTAATGAAAAACTGTTTTTT. This chain uses TRBV27 with TRBJ1-4; 7 bases match TRBD1. The germline CDR1 and CDR2 sequences are MNHEY and SMNVEV (reference sequence). This CDR3 has 14 residues. After removal of 5 bases from V and 4 bases from J, the junction contained 4 bases not matched to a gene.

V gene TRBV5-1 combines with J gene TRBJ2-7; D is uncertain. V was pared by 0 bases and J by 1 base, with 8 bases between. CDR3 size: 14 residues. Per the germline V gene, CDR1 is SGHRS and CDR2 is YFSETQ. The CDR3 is CASSLGPPSYEQYF. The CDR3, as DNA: TGCGCCAGCAGCTTGGGTCCTCCGTCCTACGAGCAGTACTTC.

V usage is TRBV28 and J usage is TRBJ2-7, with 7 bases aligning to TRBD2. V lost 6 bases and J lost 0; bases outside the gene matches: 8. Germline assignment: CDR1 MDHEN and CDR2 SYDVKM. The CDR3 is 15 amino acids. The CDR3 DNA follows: TGTGCCAGCAGGTACAGCGGGGCTCGCTCCTACGAGCAGTACTTC. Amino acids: CASRYSGARSYEQYF. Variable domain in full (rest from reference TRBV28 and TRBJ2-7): DVKVTQSSRYLVKRTGEKVFLECVQDMDHENMFWYRQDPGLGLRLIYFSYDVKMKEKGDIPEGYSVSREKKERFSLILESASTNQTSMYLCASRYSGARSYEQYFGPGTRLTVT.

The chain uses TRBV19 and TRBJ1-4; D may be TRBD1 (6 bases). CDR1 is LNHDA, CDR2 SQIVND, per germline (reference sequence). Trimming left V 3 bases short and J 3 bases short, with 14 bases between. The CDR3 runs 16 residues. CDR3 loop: CASSIVGGASNEKLFF. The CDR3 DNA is TGTGCCAGTAGTATTGTTGGGGGCGCGTCTAATGAAAAACTGTTTTTT.

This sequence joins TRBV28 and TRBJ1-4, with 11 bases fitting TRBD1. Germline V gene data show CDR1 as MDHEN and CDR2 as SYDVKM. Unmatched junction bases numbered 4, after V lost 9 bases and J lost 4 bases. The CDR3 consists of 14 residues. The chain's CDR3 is CASRGTGGNEKLFF. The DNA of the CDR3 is TGTGCCAGTCGTGGGACAGGGGGTAATGAAAAACTGTTTTTT.

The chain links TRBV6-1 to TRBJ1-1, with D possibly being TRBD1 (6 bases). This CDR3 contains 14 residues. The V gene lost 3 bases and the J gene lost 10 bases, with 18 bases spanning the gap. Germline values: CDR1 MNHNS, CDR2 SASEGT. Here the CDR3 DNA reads TGTGCCAGCAGTGAGAGGGCGGGGGGCAGAGGAGCTTTCTTT. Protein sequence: CASSERAGGRGAFF.

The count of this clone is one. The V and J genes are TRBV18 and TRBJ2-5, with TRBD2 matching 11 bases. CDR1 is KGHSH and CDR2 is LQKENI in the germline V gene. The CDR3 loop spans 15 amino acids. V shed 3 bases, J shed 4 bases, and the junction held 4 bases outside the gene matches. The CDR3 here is CASSPLAGGRETQYF. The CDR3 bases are TGTGCCAGCTCACCGCTAGCGGGAGGTAGAGAGACCCAGTACTTC. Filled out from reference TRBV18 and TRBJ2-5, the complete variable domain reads NAGVMQNPRHLVRRRGQEARLRCSPMKGHSHVYWYRQLPEEGLKFMVYLQKENIIDESGMPKERFSAEFPKEGPSILRIQQVVRGDSAAYFCASSPLAGGRETQYFGPGTRLLVL.

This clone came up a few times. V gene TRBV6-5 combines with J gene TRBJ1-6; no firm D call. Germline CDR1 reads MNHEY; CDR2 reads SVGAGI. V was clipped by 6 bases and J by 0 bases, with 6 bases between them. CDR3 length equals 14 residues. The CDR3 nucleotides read TGTGCCAGCAGCTCCAGCTCCTATAATTCACCCCTCCACTTT. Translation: CASSSSSYNSPLHF.

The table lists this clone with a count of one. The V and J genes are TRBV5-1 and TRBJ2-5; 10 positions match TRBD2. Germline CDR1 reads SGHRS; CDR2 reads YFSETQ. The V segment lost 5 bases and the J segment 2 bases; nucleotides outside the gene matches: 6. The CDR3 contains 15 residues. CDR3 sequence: CASRPGTSVQETQYF. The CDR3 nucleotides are TGCGCCAGCAGGCCCGGGACTAGCGTTCAAGAGACCCAGTACTTC.